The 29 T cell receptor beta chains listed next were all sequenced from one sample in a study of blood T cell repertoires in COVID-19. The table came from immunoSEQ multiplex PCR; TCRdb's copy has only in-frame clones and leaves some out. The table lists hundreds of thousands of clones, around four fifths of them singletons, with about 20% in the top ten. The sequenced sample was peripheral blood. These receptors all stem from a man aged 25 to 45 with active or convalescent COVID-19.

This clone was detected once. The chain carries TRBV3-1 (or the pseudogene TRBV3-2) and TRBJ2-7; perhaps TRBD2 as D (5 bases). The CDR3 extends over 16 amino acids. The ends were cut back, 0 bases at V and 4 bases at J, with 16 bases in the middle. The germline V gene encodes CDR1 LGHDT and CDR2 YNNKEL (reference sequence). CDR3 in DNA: TGTGCCAGCAGCCAAGATCTGCTAGATCGGAGGTACGAGCAGTACTTC. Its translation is CASSQDLLDRRYEQYF.

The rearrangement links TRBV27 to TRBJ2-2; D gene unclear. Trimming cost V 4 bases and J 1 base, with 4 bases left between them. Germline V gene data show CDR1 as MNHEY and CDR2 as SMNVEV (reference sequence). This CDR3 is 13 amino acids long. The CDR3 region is CASSSWNTGELFF. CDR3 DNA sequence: TGTGCCAGCAGTTCTTGGAACACCGGGGAGCTGTTTTTT.

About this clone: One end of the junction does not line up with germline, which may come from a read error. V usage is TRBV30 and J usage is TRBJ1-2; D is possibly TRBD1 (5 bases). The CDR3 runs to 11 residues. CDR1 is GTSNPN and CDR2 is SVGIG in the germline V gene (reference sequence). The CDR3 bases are TGTGCCTGGACTCTAGGGACTACTACAGTCTTC. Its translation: CAWTLGTTTVF. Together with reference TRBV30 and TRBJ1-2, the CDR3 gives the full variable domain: SQTIHQWPATLVQPVGSPLSLECTVEGTSNPNLYWYRQAAGRGLQLLFYSVGIGQISSEVPQNLSASRPQDRQFILSSKKLLLSDSGFYLCAWTLGTTTVFGSGTRLTVV.

CDR3 nucleotide sequence: TGTGCCATCAGTGAGTCCTCAGGGAAAGGACAGCCCCAGCATTTT. It codes for CAISESSGKGQPQHF. This sequence joins TRBV10-3 and TRBJ1-5; the D gene is possibly TRBD1 (5 bases). The ends were cut back, 0 bases at V and 7 bases at J, with 13 bases in the middle. Germline V gives CDR1 ENHRY, CDR2 SYGVKD. The CDR3 is 15 residues long.

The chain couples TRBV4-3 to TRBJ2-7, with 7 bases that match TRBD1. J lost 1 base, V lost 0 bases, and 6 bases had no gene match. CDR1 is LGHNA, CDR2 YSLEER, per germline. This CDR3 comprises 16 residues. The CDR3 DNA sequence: TGCGCCAGCAGCCAAGAATGGAAGGGGGCTTCCTACGAGCAGTACTTC. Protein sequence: CASSQEWKGASYEQYF.

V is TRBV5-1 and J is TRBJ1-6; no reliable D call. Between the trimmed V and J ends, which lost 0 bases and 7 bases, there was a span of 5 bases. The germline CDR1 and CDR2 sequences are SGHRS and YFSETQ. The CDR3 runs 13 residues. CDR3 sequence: CASSLEQNSPLHF. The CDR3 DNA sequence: TGCGCCAGCAGCTTGGAACAGAATTCACCCCTCCACTTT.

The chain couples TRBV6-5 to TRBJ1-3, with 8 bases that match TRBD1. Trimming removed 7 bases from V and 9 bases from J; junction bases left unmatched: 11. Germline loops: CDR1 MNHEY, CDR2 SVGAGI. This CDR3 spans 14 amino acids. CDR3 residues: CASTAGGPSSTIYF. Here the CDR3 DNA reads TGTGCCAGCACTGCAGGGGGCCCGTCAAGCACCATATATTTT.

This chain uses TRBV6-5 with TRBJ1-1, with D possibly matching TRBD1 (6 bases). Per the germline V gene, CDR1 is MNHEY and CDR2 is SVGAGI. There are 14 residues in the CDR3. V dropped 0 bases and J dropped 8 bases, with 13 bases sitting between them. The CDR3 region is CASSYSPGQREAFF. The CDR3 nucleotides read TGTGCCAGCAGTTACTCTCCTGGACAGAGAGAAGCTTTCTTT.

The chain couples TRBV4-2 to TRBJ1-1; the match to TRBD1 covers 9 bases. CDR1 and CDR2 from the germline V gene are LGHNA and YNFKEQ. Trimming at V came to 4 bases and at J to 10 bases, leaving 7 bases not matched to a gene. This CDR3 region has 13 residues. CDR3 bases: TGTGCCAGCAGCCTGAACAGGGGGCAACGAGCTTTCTTT. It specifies CASSLNRGQRAFF.

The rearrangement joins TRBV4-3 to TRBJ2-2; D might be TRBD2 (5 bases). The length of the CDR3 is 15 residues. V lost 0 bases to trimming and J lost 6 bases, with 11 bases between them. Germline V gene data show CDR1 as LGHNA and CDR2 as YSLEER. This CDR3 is CASSQERAVAGELFF. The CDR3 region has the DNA TGCGCCAGCAGCCAAGAGAGGGCAGTTGCCGGGGAGCTGTTTTTT.

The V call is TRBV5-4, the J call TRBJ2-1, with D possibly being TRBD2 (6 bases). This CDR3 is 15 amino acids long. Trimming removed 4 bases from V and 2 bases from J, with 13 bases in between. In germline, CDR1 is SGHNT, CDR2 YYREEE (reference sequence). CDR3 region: CASSPRDSTYNEQFF. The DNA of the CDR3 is TGTGCCAGCAGCCCCCGGGACTCCACCTACAATGAGCAGTTCTTC.

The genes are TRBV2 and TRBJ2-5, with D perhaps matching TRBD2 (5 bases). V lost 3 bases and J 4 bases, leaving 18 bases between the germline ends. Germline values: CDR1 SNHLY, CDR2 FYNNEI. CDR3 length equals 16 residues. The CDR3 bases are TGTGCCAGCAGTGATCCCCTAGCTTCTGGGAGAGAGACCCAGTACTTC. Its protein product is CASSDPLASGRETQYF.

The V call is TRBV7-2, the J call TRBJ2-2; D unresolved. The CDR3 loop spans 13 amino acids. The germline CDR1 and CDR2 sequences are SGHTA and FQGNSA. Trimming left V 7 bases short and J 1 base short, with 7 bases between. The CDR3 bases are TGTGCCAGCAAGTTCAGGAACACCGGGGAGCTGTTTTTT. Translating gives CASKFRNTGELFF.

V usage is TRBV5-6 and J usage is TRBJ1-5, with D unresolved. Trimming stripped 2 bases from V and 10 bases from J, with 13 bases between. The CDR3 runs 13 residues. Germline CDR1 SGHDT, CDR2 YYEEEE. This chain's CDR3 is CASSFSVTGPQHF. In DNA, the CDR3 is TGTGCCAGCAGCTTTTCGGTGACGGGACCCCAGCATTTT.

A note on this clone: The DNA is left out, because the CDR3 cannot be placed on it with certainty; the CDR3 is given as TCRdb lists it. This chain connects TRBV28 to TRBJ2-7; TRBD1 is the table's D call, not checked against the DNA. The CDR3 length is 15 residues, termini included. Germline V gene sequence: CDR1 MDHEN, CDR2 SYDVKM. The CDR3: CASSSSSRGSYEQYF.

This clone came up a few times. The CDR3 region is CASSLGQGNYEQYF. As DNA, the CDR3 is TGTGCCAGCAGCTTAGGGCAGGGTAACTACGAGCAGTACTTC. The chain is built from TRBV7-2 and TRBJ2-7, with a tentative D call TRBD1 (5 bases). The CDR3 has 14 residues. Trimming removed 1 base at V and 3 bases at J, with 10 bases between. Germline V gene lookup returns CDR1 SGHTA and CDR2 FQGNSA.

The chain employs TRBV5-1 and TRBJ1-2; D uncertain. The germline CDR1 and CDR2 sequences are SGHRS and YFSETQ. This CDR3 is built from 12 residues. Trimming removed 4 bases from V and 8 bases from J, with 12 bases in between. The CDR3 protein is CASSSSTGGYTF. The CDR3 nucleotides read TGCGCCAGCAGCAGTTCGACGGGGGGCTACACCTTC.

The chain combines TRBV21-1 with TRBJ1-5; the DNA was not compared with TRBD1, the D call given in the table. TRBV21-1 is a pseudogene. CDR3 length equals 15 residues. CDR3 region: CASKGGQGWDQPQHF. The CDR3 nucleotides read TGTGCCAGCAAGGGTGGTCAGGGCTGGGATCAGCCCCAGCATTTT.

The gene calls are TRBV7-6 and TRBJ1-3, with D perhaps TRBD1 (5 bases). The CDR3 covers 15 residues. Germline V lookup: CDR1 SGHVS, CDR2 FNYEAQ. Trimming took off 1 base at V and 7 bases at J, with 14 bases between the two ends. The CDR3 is CASSLVGSGENTIYF. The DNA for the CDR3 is TGTGCCAGCAGCTTAGTAGGGTCGGGGGAGAACACCATATATTTT.

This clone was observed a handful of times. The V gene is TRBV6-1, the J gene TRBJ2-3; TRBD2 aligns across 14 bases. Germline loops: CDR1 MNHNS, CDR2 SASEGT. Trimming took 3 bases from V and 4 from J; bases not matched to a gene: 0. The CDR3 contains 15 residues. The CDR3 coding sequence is TGTGCCAGCAGTGAGGGACTAGCGGGGGCAGATACGCAGTATTTT. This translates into CASSEGLAGADTQYF.

CDR3 protein: CASSTTGLGGELFF. The CDR3 nucleotides read TGTGCCAGCAGCACAACAGGGTTGGGCGGGGAGCTGTTTTTT. The chain combines TRBV5-4 with TRBJ2-2; tentatively, D is TRBD1 (6 bases). This CDR3 contains 14 residues. Deletions cut 4 bases from V and 7 bases from J, with 14 bases between. From germline, CDR1 is SGHNT and CDR2 YYREEE (reference sequence).

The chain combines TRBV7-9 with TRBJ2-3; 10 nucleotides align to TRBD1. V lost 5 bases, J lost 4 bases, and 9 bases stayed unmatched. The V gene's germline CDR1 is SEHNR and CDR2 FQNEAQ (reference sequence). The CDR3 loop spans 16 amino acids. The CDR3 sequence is CASSTSGTGVADTQYF. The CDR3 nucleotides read TGTGCCAGCAGCACATCCGGGACAGGGGTTGCAGATACGCAGTATTTT.

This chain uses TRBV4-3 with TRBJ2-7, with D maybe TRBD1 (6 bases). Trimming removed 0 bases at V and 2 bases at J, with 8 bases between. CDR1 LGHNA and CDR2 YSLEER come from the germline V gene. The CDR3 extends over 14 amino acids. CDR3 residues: CASSQEAGAYEQYF. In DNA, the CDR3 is TGCGCCAGCAGCCAAGAGGCAGGGGCCTACGAGCAGTACTTC.

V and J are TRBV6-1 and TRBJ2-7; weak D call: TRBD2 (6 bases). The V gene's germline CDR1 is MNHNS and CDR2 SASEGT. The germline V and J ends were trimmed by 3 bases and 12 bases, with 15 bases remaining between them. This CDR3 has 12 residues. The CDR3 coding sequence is TGTGCCAGCAGTGATTTCCCTAGCGAACCGTACTTC. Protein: CASSDFPSEPYF.

The chain's CDR3 is CASSATWGETQYF. Written as DNA, the CDR3 is TGTGCCAGCAGCGCCACCTGGGGCGAGACCCAGTACTTC. The chain has TRBV5-6 and TRBJ2-5; TRBD1 might be the D (5 bases). Trimming removed 4 bases from V and 5 bases from J, with 12 bases in between. CDR1 and CDR2 (germline): SGHDT, YYEEEE. The CDR3 loop spans 13 amino acids.

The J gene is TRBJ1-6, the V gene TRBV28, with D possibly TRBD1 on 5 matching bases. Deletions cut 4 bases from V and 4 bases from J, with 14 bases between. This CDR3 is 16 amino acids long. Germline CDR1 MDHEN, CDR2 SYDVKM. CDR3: CASSSQGGVYNSPLHF. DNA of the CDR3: TGTGCCAGCAGTTCCCAGGGTGGGGTTTATAATTCACCCCTCCACTTT.

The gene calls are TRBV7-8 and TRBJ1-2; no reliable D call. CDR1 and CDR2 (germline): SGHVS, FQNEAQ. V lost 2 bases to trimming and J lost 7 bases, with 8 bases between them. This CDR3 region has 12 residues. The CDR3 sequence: CASSLSRLGYTF. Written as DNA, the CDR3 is TGTGCCAGCAGCTTAAGCAGGCTTGGCTACACCTTC.

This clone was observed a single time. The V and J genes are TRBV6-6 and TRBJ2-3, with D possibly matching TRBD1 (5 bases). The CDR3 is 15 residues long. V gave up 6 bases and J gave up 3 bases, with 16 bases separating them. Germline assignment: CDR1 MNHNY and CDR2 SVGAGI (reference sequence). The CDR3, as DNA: TGTGCCAGCAGCTCCAACGGCAGGGTAACAGATACGCAGTATTTT. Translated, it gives CASSSNGRVTDTQYF.

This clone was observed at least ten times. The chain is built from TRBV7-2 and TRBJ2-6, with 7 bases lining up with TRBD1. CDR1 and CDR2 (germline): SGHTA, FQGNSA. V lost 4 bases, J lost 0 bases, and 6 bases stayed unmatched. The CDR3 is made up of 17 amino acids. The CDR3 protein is CASSSPGQSSGANVLTF. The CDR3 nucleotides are TGTGCCAGCAGCTCACCGGGACAGAGCTCTGGGGCCAACGTCCTGACTTTC. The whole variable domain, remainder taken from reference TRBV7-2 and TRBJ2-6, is GAGVSQSPSNKVTEKGKDVELRCDPISGHTALYWYRQSLGQGLEFLIYFQGNSAPDKSGLPSDRFSAERTGGSVSTLTIQRTQQEDSAVYLCASSSPGQSSGANVLTFGAGSRLTVL.